Shown below are 29 T cell receptor beta chains from a single sample sequenced in a study of somatic mutations in cytotoxic T cells in rheumatoid arthritis. Libraries were prepared by immunoSEQ multiplex PCR; TCRdb keeps only in-frame clonotypes and omits some of them. The data contain approximately 5,100 clones, 65% to 80% of them singletons. Sequences were obtained from CD8+ T cells sorted from blood. The origin of the receptors is a man aged 65 to 79 with rheumatoid arthritis.

This rearrangement joins TRBV5-1 to TRBJ2-7, with D possibly TRBD2 on 6 matching bases. The ends were cut back, 4 bases at V and 3 bases at J, with 8 bases in the middle. The length of the CDR3 is 12 residues. Germline V gene data show CDR1 as SGHRS and CDR2 as YFSETQ. The DNA for the CDR3 is TGCGCCAGCAGCCGGGGGAGCTACGAGCAGTACTTC. Its translation: CASSRGSYEQYF.

This chain joins TRBV5-1 and TRBJ1-2; 8 nucleotides line up with TRBD1. V was clipped by 4 bases and J by 3 bases; unmatched bases: 8. CDR3 size: 15 residues. Germline loops: CDR1 SGHRS, CDR2 YFSETQ. The CDR3: CASSTLQGGYYGYTF. The CDR3 DNA sequence: TGCGCCAGCAGCACGCTACAGGGGGGGTACTATGGCTACACCTTC.

The chain employs TRBV4-1 and TRBJ1-2; weak D call: TRBD1 (6 bases). CDR3 length: 15 residues. Germline CDR1 is MGHRA and CDR2 is YSYEKL. Deletions cut 7 bases from V and 0 bases from J, with 15 bases between. This CDR3 reads CASNTGPLANYGYTF. As DNA, the CDR3 is TGCGCCAGCAACACAGGGCCGCTGGCTAACTATGGCTACACCTTC.

This rearrangement joins TRBV6-5 to TRBJ2-4; D possibly corresponds to TRBD2 (7 bases). V lost 6 bases, J lost 7 bases, and 13 bases lay in between. Germline V lookup: CDR1 MNHEY, CDR2 SVGAGI. The CDR3 runs to 13 residues. CDR3 in amino acids: CASSSQGGNIQYF. CDR3 bases: TGTGCCAGCAGCTCACAGGGAGGGAACATTCAGTACTTC.

The chain joins TRBV19 to TRBJ1-2, with TRBD1 matching over 10 bases. Germline loops: CDR1 LNHDA, CDR2 SQIVND (reference sequence). The junction had 8 bases not matched to a gene; V was cut back by 5 bases and J by 8 bases. CDR3 length equals 14 residues. The CDR3 region has the DNA TGTGCCAGTAGTGCGGACAGGGGGATCAACGGCTACACCTTC. Residues: CASSADRGINGYTF.

The chain is built from TRBV11-2 and TRBJ1-2; no reliable D call. From germline, CDR1 is SGHAT and CDR2 FQNNGV. The CDR3 is made up of 13 amino acids. V lost 10 bases and J lost 4, with 16 bases in between. Here the CDR3 DNA reads TGTGCCACCGGAACAGAAACCCTCTATGGCTACACCTTC. Translated, it gives CATGTETLYGYTF. The variable domain in full, with the rest retrieved from reference TRBV11-2 and TRBJ1-2, is EAGVAQSPRYKIIEKRQSVAFWCNPISGHATLYWYQQILGQGPKLLIQFQNNGVVDDSQLPKDRFSAERLKGVDSTLKIQPAKLEDSAVYLCATGTETLYGYTFGSGTRLTVV.

CDR3 in amino acids: CASKDDRVANEKLFF. The CDR3 DNA follows: TGTGCCAGCAAGGATGACAGGGTCGCAAATGAAAAACTGTTTTTT. The chain employs TRBV2 and TRBJ1-4; TRBD1 matches 7 bases. Germline-derived CDR1 and CDR2 are SNHLY and FYNNEI. The trim removed 7 bases at V and 5 bases at J, leaving 10 bases unmatched. The CDR3 is 15 residues long.

The chain couples TRBV5-1 to TRBJ1-2; D is possibly TRBD1 (6 bases). This CDR3 comprises 16 residues. Looked up from germline, CDR1 is SGHRS and CDR2 is YFSETQ. Trimming took 4 bases from V and 2 from J, leaving 18 bases between them. In nucleotides, the CDR3 is TGCGCCAGCAGCCCCCCACCATCAGGGACAAACTATGGCTACACCTTC. This sequence encodes CASSPPPSGTNYGYTF.

This chain connects TRBV12-5 to TRBJ2-7; D may be TRBD1 (5 bases). The CDR3 consists of 12 residues. Trimming cost V 8 bases and J 4 bases, with 12 bases left between them. Germline CDR1 reads LGHNT; CDR2 reads FRNRAP. The CDR3 spells CASSQGRYEQYF. DNA for the CDR3: TGTGCTAGTTCGCAGGGTCGTTACGAGCAGTACTTC. Looking up the rest from reference TRBV12-5 and TRBJ2-7 gives the full variable domain: DARVTQTPRHKVTEMGQEVTMRCQPILGHNTVFWYRQTMMQGLELLAYFRNRAPLDDSGMPKDRFSAEMPDATLATLKIQPSEPRDSAVYFCASSQGRYEQYFGPGTRLTVT.

V and J are TRBV18 and TRBJ1-1; D might be TRBD1 (5 bases). Germline CDR1 and CDR2: KGHSH and LQKENI. This CDR3 region has 13 residues. Trimming left V 2 bases short and J 6 bases short, with 10 bases between. CDR3 sequence reads: CASSPAGGAEAFF. CDR3 sequence (DNA): TGTGCCAGCTCACCAGCAGGAGGGGCTGAAGCTTTCTTT. Variable domain in full (rest from reference TRBV18 and TRBJ1-1): NAGVMQNPRHLVRRRGQEARLRCSPMKGHSHVYWYRQLPEEGLKFMVYLQKENIIDESGMPKERFSAEFPKEGPSILRIQQVVRGDSAAYFCASSPAGGAEAFFGQGTRLTVV.

The V call is TRBV6-1, the J call TRBJ2-1, with 7 bases that match TRBD1. Germline assignment: CDR1 MNHNS and CDR2 SASEGT. This CDR3 spans 14 amino acids. The J segment lost 2 bases and the V segment lost 7 bases, leaving 5 bases of the junction unmatched. The CDR3 region is CASNPDRTYNEQFF. In DNA, the CDR3 is TGTGCCAGCAACCCGGACAGGACCTACAATGAGCAGTTCTTC.

The rearrangement uses TRBV7-9 and TRBJ1-2; 7 nucleotides line up with TRBD1. With V trimmed by 5 bases and J by 3 bases, 9 bases remained unmatched. This CDR3 comprises 15 residues. Germline V gene data show CDR1 as SEHNR and CDR2 as FQNEAQ (reference sequence). The CDR3 loop reads CASSPKGGAYYGYTF. CDR3 coding DNA: TGTGCCAGCAGCCCTAAAGGGGGCGCGTACTATGGCTACACCTTC.

The chain combines TRBV5-6 with TRBJ1-1, with a possible D match to TRBD1 (5 bases). The CDR3 extends over 13 amino acids. Trimming cost V 4 bases and J 3 bases, with 10 bases left between them. Germline V gene data show CDR1 as SGHDT and CDR2 as YYEEEE. Here the CDR3 reads CASSPWGDTEAFF. The CDR3 DNA follows: TGTGCCAGCAGCCCATGGGGGGACACTGAAGCTTTCTTT. The full variable domain, rest sourced from reference TRBV5-6 and TRBJ1-1, is DAGVTQSPTHLIKTRGQQVTLRCSPKSGHDTVSWYQQALGQGPQFIFQYYEEEERQRGNFPDRFSGHQFPNYSSELNVNALLLGDSALYLCASSPWGDTEAFFGQGTRLTVV.

V gene TRBV11-2 combines with J gene TRBJ2-7, with 14 bases that match TRBD2. After removal of 3 bases from V and 6 bases from J, the junction contained 1 base not matched to a gene. Germline lookup yields CDR1 SGHAT and CDR2 FQNNGV. The CDR3 sequence is 14 residues long. CDR3 protein: CASSFGTSGSEQYF. The CDR3 nucleotides read TGTGCCAGCAGCTTTGGGACTAGCGGGAGCGAGCAGTACTTC.

The chain joins TRBV7-6 to TRBJ1-1; possible D gene TRBD1, 5 bases. Per the germline V gene, CDR1 is SGHVS and CDR2 is FNYEAQ. The CDR3 is 14 amino acids. Trimming cost V 1 base and J 6 bases, with 12 bases left between them. CDR3 region: CASSLGGGFSEAFF. CDR3 coding DNA: TGTGCCAGCAGCTTAGGGGGGGGTTTTTCTGAAGCTTTCTTT. The full variable domain, its missing parts supplied by reference TRBV7-6 and TRBJ1-1, is GAGVSQSPRYKVTKRGQDVALRCDPISGHVSLYWYRQALGQGPEFLTYFNYEAQQDKSGLPNDRFSAERPEGSISTLTIQRTEQRDSAMYRCASSLGGGFSEAFFGQGTRLTVV.

The chain uses TRBV7-3 and TRBJ2-3; 10 bases are shared with TRBD2. Trimming cost V 3 bases and J 6 bases; bases outside gene matches: 12. CDR3 length: 17 amino acids. Germline CDR1 is SGHTA and CDR2 is FQGTGA. This chain's CDR3 is CASSFLASGSLSDTQYF. The DNA of the CDR3 is TGTGCCAGCAGCTTCCTGGCTAGCGGGAGCCTCTCTGATACGCAGTATTTT.

The V call is TRBV2, the J call TRBJ1-1; D call uncertain. Trimming removed 11 bases from V and 5 bases from J, with 12 bases in between. The CDR3 runs to 11 residues. Germline V gene sequence: CDR1 SNHLY, CDR2 FYNNEI. The CDR3 DNA follows: TGTGCCTGCGATAGAGTAACTGAAGCTTTCTTT. As protein: CACDRVTEAFF.

This clone was seen more than once but under ten times. This chain uses TRBV4-1 with TRBJ1-5; 9 bases agree with TRBD1. V lost 3 bases, J lost 9 bases, and 6 bases stayed unmatched. The CDR3 runs to 14 residues. Per germline, CDR1 MGHRA and CDR2 YSYEKL. The CDR3 region has the DNA TGCGCCAGCAGCCAGGGACAGGGCAGGCGGCCCCAGCATTTT. This codes for CASSQGQGRRPQHF.

The CDR3 DNA is TGTGCCAGCAGTTTTTCGGGCTCTGGGGCCAACGTCCTGACTTTC. Its protein product is CASSFSGSGANVLTF. The V and J genes are TRBV27 and TRBJ2-6; D is ambiguous. The CDR3 runs to 15 residues. Germline values: CDR1 MNHEY, CDR2 SMNVEV (reference sequence). V was trimmed by 3 bases and J by 0 bases, leaving 6 bases between them.

There are a few counts of this clone. This chain uses TRBV7-9 with TRBJ2-7; 7 positions match TRBD1. The length of the CDR3 is 14 residues. V lost 5 bases and J lost 1; bases outside the gene matches: 5. Germline V gene lookup returns CDR1 SEHNR and CDR2 FQNEAQ (reference sequence). The CDR3: CASSGTGVSYEQYF. CDR3 coding DNA: TGTGCCAGCAGCGGCACAGGGGTATCCTACGAGCAGTACTTC. Using reference TRBV7-9 and TRBJ2-7 for the parts outside the CDR3, the full variable domain is DTGVSQNPRHKITKRGQNVTFRCDPISEHNRLYWYRQTLGQGPEFLTYFQNEAQLEKSRLLSDRFSAERPKGSFSTLEIQRTEQGDSAMYLCASSGTGVSYEQYFGPGTRLTVT.

This clone showed up just a few times. CDR3: CASSYPFSQAYEQYF. In DNA form, the CDR3 reads TGTGCCAGCAGCTACCCTTTCAGCCAGGCCTACGAGCAGTACTTC. The rearrangement uses TRBV7-9 and TRBJ2-7; unclear D gene. This CDR3 spans 15 amino acids. V was cut by 4 bases and J by 2 bases, with 15 bases left in between. Germline V gives CDR1 SEHNR, CDR2 FQNEAQ (reference sequence).

V and J are TRBV9 and TRBJ2-7; 7 nucleotides agree with TRBD2. The CDR3 is 14 residues long. V shed 3 bases, J shed 3 bases, and the junction held 6 bases outside the gene matches. CDR1 is SGDLS and CDR2 is YYNGEE in the germline V gene. CDR3 nucleotides: TGTGCCAGCAGCGCTGGGGGAGGGGTCTACGAGCAGTACTTC. The encoded protein is CASSAGGGVYEQYF.

The chain carries TRBV19 and TRBJ2-3, with D tentatively TRBD2 (6 bases). Trimming left V 9 bases short and J 0 bases short, with 10 bases between. Germline V gene lookup returns CDR1 LNHDA and CDR2 SQIVND (reference sequence). The CDR3 is 13 amino acids. The CDR3 loop reads CASAGTSTDTQYF. The CDR3 coding sequence is TGTGCCAGCGCCGGGACTAGCACAGATACGCAGTATTTT.

In DNA form, the CDR3 reads TGTGCCAGCAGTTATTCAGGGTTGCTGGATGAGCAGTTCTTC. This sequence encodes CASSYSGLLDEQFF. The chain carries TRBV6-5 and TRBJ2-1, with D possibly matching TRBD1 (5 bases). Germline V gene lookup returns CDR1 MNHEY and CDR2 SVGAGI. Trimming cost V 3 bases and J 8 bases, with 14 bases left between them. This CDR3 spans 14 amino acids.

The genes are TRBV7-9 and TRBJ1-1, with TRBD1 identical over 11 bases. Germline CDR1 SEHNR, CDR2 FQNEAQ (reference sequence). The length of the CDR3 is 15 residues. V was pared by 1 base and J by 5 bases, with 3 bases of the junction left unmatched. CDR3 sequence (DNA): TGTGCCAGCAGCTTAGGGACAGGGGGCTGGACTGAAGCTTTCTTT. It translates to CASSLGTGGWTEAFF.

Concerning this clone: At one end, the junction sequence differs from germline, possibly due to a read error. This chain connects TRBV27 to TRBJ2-2, with TRBD1 matching over 7 bases. In germline, CDR1 is MNHEY, CDR2 SMNVEV (reference sequence). The CDR3 runs 18 residues. CDR3 loop: CAGSLIGPRQGDTGELFF. The CDR3 DNA is TGTGCCGGCAGTCTAATAGGGCCTCGACAGGGTGACACCGGGGAGCTGTTTTTT.

The chain carries TRBV10-2 and TRBJ1-5; D gene unclear. Germline V gives CDR1 WSHSY, CDR2 SAAADI. V was cut by 10 bases and J by 1 base, with 11 bases left in between. The CDR3 is made up of 13 amino acids. The CDR3 DNA reads as TGCGCCACCGCAACAATCAGCAATCAGCCCCAGCATTTT. Encoded protein: CATATISNQPQHF.

The rearrangement links TRBV9 to TRBJ2-2, with D perhaps matching TRBD2 (6 bases). The germline gives CDR1 SGDLS, CDR2 YYNGEE. The CDR3 length is 15 residues. Trimming pared 6 bases from V and 2 bases from J, leaving 14 bases between. The DNA for the CDR3 is TGTGCCAGCACCTCCGGGACTTTAAACACCGGGGAGCTGTTTTTT. Residues: CASTSGTLNTGELFF.

This clone was seen only a few times. This chain connects TRBV27 to TRBJ1-4; D possibly corresponds to TRBD1 (6 bases). This CDR3 region has 15 residues. Germline assignment: CDR1 MNHEY and CDR2 SMNVEV (reference sequence). V lost 6 bases, J lost 2 bases, and 13 bases lay in between. The CDR3 DNA is TGTGCCAGCAGGGTCACAGGGTACACTAATGAAAAACTGTTTTTT. Amino acid sequence: CASRVTGYTNEKLFF.